This T cell receptor (beta chain) was captured by sequencing in a study of tumor-infiltrating lymphocytes in primary liver carcinoma. Unsorted whole blood served as the source of blood RNA, and germline DNA was extracted as well. The CDR3 covers 15 residues. The germline gives CDR1 SGHVS, CDR2 FQNEAQ. In the case of this clonotype: The junction and the germline gene differ at one end; a read error may be behind it.

TCR beta cDNA was reverse-transcribed from about 0.45 ug of total RNA. The reaction used a constant-region primer and ProtoScript II reverse transcriptase. Libraries for TCR beta were built through three nested multiplex PCR rounds, which together made up a slightly modified ARM-PCR procedure. The first two PCR rounds used TRBV1-TRBV30 forward primers with a C-beta reverse primer, 10 to 11 cycles each. TCRdb reanalysed the multiplex PCR reads using MiXCR and keeps one entry per CDR3 protein. Of around 210,000 distinct CDR3 sequences in the sample, less than 65% are singletons; the top ten hold roughly 6.4%.

The J gene is TRBJ2-7, the V gene TRBV7-8, with TRBD2 as a possible D gene (5 bases). The TCR was taken from a woman aged 55-69 years with primary liver carcinoma and hepatitis B virus infection. The sequenced material came from peripheral blood. The chain's CDR3 is CTSSFLALDSYEQYF. The CDR3 nucleotides are TGTACCAGCAGCTTCCTAGCCCTGGACTCCTACGAGCAGTACTTC.